What follows is one TCR beta chain and its context. Antigen unknown. The whole isolated RNA underwent reverse transcription, so sequencing captured expressed TCRB transcripts. TCRdb keeps only in-frame clones here, not all; method: immunoSEQ multiplex PCR. The sample lists 550,000 to 850,000 clones; 13% were seen once. CDR3 length: 15 amino acids. The V and J ends lost 0 bases and 9 bases respectively, with 20 bases between them. Per the germline V gene, CDR1 is GTSNPN and CDR2 is SVGIG (reference sequence). These data belong to a study of beta chain features in type 1 diabetes. Whole-study context: Examination of sorted cells across all samples involved about 99 million cells. Findings of the study overall: In all four CD4+ subsets, TCRB CDR3 length was significantly, moderately reduced in type 1 diabetes.

The V gene is TRBV30, the J gene TRBJ1-2; no clear D. Source material: naive CD4+ T cells from blood. This clonotype was sampled from a man aged 18 to 29 with type 1 diabetes. The DNA for the CDR3 is TGTGCCTGGAGTGTATCTTATGCGGGGAGAGGGAGCTACACCTTC. Its translation: CAWSVSYAGRGSYTF. Using reference TRBV30 and TRBJ1-2 for the parts outside the CDR3, the full variable domain is SQTIHQWPATLVQPVGSPLSLECTVEGTSNPNLYWYRQAAGRGLQLLFYSVGIGQISSEVPQNLSASRPQDRQFILSSKKLLLSDSGFYLCAWSVSYAGRGSYTFGSGTRLTVV.